The entry below gives a single TCR beta chain sequence along with its context. The antigen it recognizes is unknown. Base quality data are lacking; no much larger clone is found one base away. In the germline V gene, CDR1 corresponds to SGHTA and CDR2 to FQGNSA. Trimming at the junction amounts to 1 base on V and 0 bases on J, and the germline ends lie 12 bases apart. The CDR3 has 16 amino acids, counting the end cysteine and phenylalanine. Solely the CDR3 DNA is kept, with 48 bases framed from the first base. This specimen belongs to a study of CD8 T cells in Susac syndrome (dated by TCRdb to between 2018 and 2020). Looking at the study overall: Repertoire sequencing was used to test whether CD8+ T cell activation and differentiation in Susac syndrome was antigen driven. The study compared CD8+ T cell repertoire clonality among 12 healthy donors, about 14 Susac syndrome patients and some 16 multiple sclerosis patients. What the study reported, not specific to this receptor: The number of individuals in the TCR sequencing and HLA analysis was recognized as being relatively small.

RNA was extracted with the RNeasy kit and roughly 0.45 to 1 ug was reverse transcribed using random hexamers. The immunoSEQ multiplex PCR assay, which covers 54 Vbeta and 13 Jbeta segments, was used to amplify TCR beta CDR3 regions. Bias from PCR amplification was corrected by using a synthetic template baseline for primer optimization and for computational correction. Concerning the study's data processing: Reads were annotated to V, D and J genes per IMGT and analyzed with immunoSEQ Analyzer, keeping only productive sequences. To calculate clonality, Shannon entropy was normalized by log2 of the number of productive unique sequences and then subtracted from one. For each patient and control, public and private clones were evaluated among the 100 most prevalent clones. Susac-specific clones were defined as absent from healthy and MS cohorts, 850 to 1,300 published viral clones and other ImmuneACCESS disease sequences. TCRdb passed the public sequencing reads through fastp at Q25 and MiXCR, retaining productive beta sequences. Here each entry gathers all rows of one CDR3 protein and keeps the most common genes and DNA. These V and J calls are TCRdb output, not the study's own analysis. The sample profile shows about 47,000 distinct CDR3 sequences; around 93% of them were found once. Clones ranked in the top ten supply 0.41% of the sample.

Peripheral blood CD8+ and CD4+ T cells from healthy donors, Susac syndrome patients and multiple sclerosis patients were profiled using high-throughput TCR beta sequencing. Healthy donors were age- and sex-matched controls. CD8+ TEMRA cells were enriched by FACS, while bulk CD8+ and CD4+ T cells were purified by magnetic negative isolation. Blood was drawn into EDTA tubes, processed within 24 hours, and PBMCs were isolated by density gradient centrifugation. PBMCs intended for TCR sequencing were frozen in liquid nitrogen and were later thawed in a 37 degrees C water bath. Purity of sorted or isolated CD4+, CD8+ and CD8+ TEMRA cells was at least 90%.

Material for sequencing was CD8+ T cells from PBMCs. The clonotype was recovered from a human donor in good health. The rearrangement combines TRBV7-2 with TRBJ1-1; TRBD1 is perhaps the D gene, given 5 matching bases. The sequence in DNA is TGTGCCAGCAGCTTAGACGGGGCGTGGTTGAACACTGAAGCTTTCTTT. This translates into CASSLDGAWLNTEAFF. Extended through the reference TRBV7-2 and TRBJ1-1 proteins, this CDR3 yields the full variable domain: GAGVSQSPSNKVTEKGKDVELRCDPISGHTALYWYRQSLGQGLEFLIYFQGNSAPDKSGLPSDRFSAERTGGSVSTLTIQRTQQEDSAVYLCASSLDGAWLNTEAFFGQGTRLTVV.